These T cell receptor beta chains were read from a single sample in a study of shared clonotypes between healthy human individuals. The method was immunoSEQ multiplex PCR; TCRdb's version includes in-frame clones alone and lacks a portion of them. The repertoire consists of roughly 1 million clones, with about 77% occurring once and the leading ten covering about 1.5%. The sample was memory CD4+ T cells sorted from blood. The receptors were gathered from a man aged 18 to 35 in good health. CDR3s include the opening cysteine and the closing phenylalanine or tryptophan. The order of the fields is clone size, J gene, D gene, V gene, CDR3 DNA, CDR3 protein. A D gene is named only where the DNA matches it firmly. Size values are once, few and many counts, or a class for expanded clones, and some rows have none.

clone size: -; J gene: TRBJ2-7; D gene: TRBD1; V gene: TRBV27; CDR3 DNA: TGTGCCAGCAGCCGACCAACGGCAGGGGGCATAGAAGGGCAGTACTTC; CDR3 protein: CASSRPTAGGIEGQYF
clone size: -; J gene: TRBJ1-2; D gene: TRBD1; V gene: TRBV6-5; CDR3 DNA: TGTGCCAGCAGTTCCCGAGGACAGGTTCAAGCGGGCTACACCTTC; CDR3 protein: CASSSRGQVQAGYTF
clone size: few; J gene: TRBJ2-1; D gene: TRBD1; V gene: TRBV5-1; CDR3 DNA: TGCGCCAGCAGCACAGGGGGCTGGGATGAGCAGTTCTTC; CDR3 protein: CASSTGGWDEQFF
clone size: once; J gene: TRBJ1-1; D gene: -; V gene: TRBV7-2; CDR3 DNA: TGTGCCAGCAGCTTACAGGGGTATACTGAAGCTTTCTTT; CDR3 protein: CASSLQGYTEAFF
clone size: -; J gene: TRBJ2-5; D gene: TRBD1; V gene: TRBV28; CDR3 DNA: TGTGCCAGCACCCAAGAAGGGCAGGGGGCCGGGCAGACCCAGTACTTC; CDR3 protein: CASTQEGQGAGQTQYF
clone size: -; J gene: TRBJ2-7; D gene: -; V gene: TRBV10-3; CDR3 DNA: TGTGCCATCAGTGAGTCCGGGAGAACTGTCGAGCAGTACTTC; CDR3 protein: CAISESGRTVEQYF
clone size: -; J gene: TRBJ2-3; D gene: TRBD2; V gene: TRBV7-2; CDR3 DNA: TGTGCCAGCAGCTCACTAGCGGGGGGGCAAACAGATACGCAGTATTTT; CDR3 protein: CASSSLAGGQTDTQYF
clone size: -; J gene: TRBJ1-3; D gene: -; V gene: TRBV28; CDR3 DNA: TGTGCCAGTTACAGGGCGAGCTCTGGAAACACCATATATTTT; CDR3 protein: CASYRASSGNTIYF
clone size: -; J gene: TRBJ1-1; D gene: -; V gene: TRBV14; CDR3 DNA: TGTGCCAGCAGCCAAGATCTCGTACCGGGGGGAATTTTGGGCACTGAAGCTTTCTTT; CDR3 protein: CASSQDLVPGGILGTEAFF
clone size: few; J gene: TRBJ1-1; D gene: -; V gene: TRBV5-1; CDR3 DNA: TGCGCCAGCAGCTGGGGACAGAACACTGAAGCTTTCTTT; CDR3 protein: CASSWGQNTEAFF
clone size: -; J gene: TRBJ2-2; D gene: TRBD1; V gene: TRBV6-5; CDR3 DNA: TGTGCCAGTCGCCGAGGGGGCACGAACACCGGGGAGCTGTTTTTT; CDR3 protein: CASRRGGTNTGELFF
clone size: few; J gene: TRBJ2-5; D gene: -; V gene: TRBV18; CDR3 DNA: TGTGCCAGCTCACCACCGGTCGGGGCAGAGACCCAGTACTTC; CDR3 protein: CASSPPVGAETQYF
clone size: few; J gene: TRBJ1-4; D gene: TRBD1; V gene: TRBV28; CDR3 DNA: TGTGCCAGCAGTCCGCCGACAGGGATGAATGAAAAACTGTTTTTT; CDR3 protein: CASSPPTGMNEKLFF
clone size: -; J gene: TRBJ2-6; D gene: -; V gene: TRBV4-1; CDR3 DNA: TGCGCCAGCAGCCAAGTAAGCGGCAGTGTTATCTCTGGGGCCAACGTCCTGACTTTC; CDR3 protein: CASSQVSGSVISGANVLTF
clone size: -; J gene: TRBJ2-7; D gene: TRBD1; V gene: TRBV18; CDR3 DNA: TGTGCCAGCTCACCACCGCAGGGACAGGGGGACGAGCAGTACTTC; CDR3 protein: CASSPPQGQGDEQYF
clone size: -; J gene: TRBJ2-5; D gene: TRBD1; V gene: TRBV13; CDR3 DNA: TGTGCCAGCAGCCCCCGGACAGGGAAAGGAGAGACCCAGTACTTC; CDR3 protein: CASSPRTGKGETQYF
clone size: -; J gene: TRBJ2-7; D gene: TRBD1; V gene: TRBV5-1; CDR3 DNA: TGCGCCAGCAGCTTGACAGGGGGCTACGAGCAGTACTTC; CDR3 protein: CASSLTGGYEQYF
clone size: -; J gene: TRBJ1-5; D gene: -; V gene: TRBV28; CDR3 DNA: TGTGCCAGCAGTTTAATTAGGGGAAATCAGCCCCAGCATTTT; CDR3 protein: CASSLIRGNQPQHF
clone size: -; J gene: TRBJ1-2; D gene: -; V gene: TRBV7-2; CDR3 DNA: TGTGCCAGCAACCTGGTCCCCGGGGCCACCTATGGCTACACCTTC; CDR3 protein: CASNLVPGATYGYTF
clone size: -; J gene: TRBJ2-5; D gene: TRBD1; V gene: TRBV7-9; CDR3 DNA: TGTGCCAGCAGCCGTCTTACAGGGGTCGGTGAGACCCAGTACTTC; CDR3 protein: CASSRLTGVGETQYF
clone size: -; J gene: TRBJ2-7; D gene: TRBD2; V gene: TRBV7-6; CDR3 DNA: TGTGCCAGCAGCCCGGAGACTAGCGGAGCCTACGAGCAGTACTTC; CDR3 protein: CASSPETSGAYEQYF
clone size: -; J gene: TRBJ1-2; D gene: -; V gene: TRBV25-1; CDR3 DNA: TGTGCCAGCAGTGAAATCGGGGGGGGCCAGGGTTATGGCTACACCTTC; CDR3 protein: CASSEIGGGQGYGYTF
clone size: -; J gene: TRBJ2-1; D gene: TRBD2; V gene: TRBV7-7; CDR3 DNA: TGTGCTAGCAGCTTAAGAACTAGCGGGAGCGATGAGCAGTTCTTC; CDR3 protein: CASSLRTSGSDEQFF
clone size: -; J gene: TRBJ1-2; D gene: TRBD1; V gene: TRBV11-2; CDR3 DNA: TGTGCCAGCAGCTGGGACAGGGGGGATGGCTACACCTTC; CDR3 protein: CASSWDRGDGYTF
clone size: -; J gene: TRBJ2-5; D gene: TRBD2; V gene: TRBV27; CDR3 DNA: TGTGCCAGCAGTTTTGGGGAGGGAATAGAGACCCAGTACTTC; CDR3 protein: CASSFGEGIETQYF
clone size: -; J gene: TRBJ1-6; D gene: -; V gene: TRBV28; CDR3 DNA: TGTGCCAGCAGTTCAAGGGGCGCGAGGAGTTCACCCCTCCACTTT; CDR3 protein: CASSSRGARSSPLHF
clone size: -; J gene: TRBJ2-5; D gene: TRBD2; V gene: TRBV5-1; CDR3 DNA: TGCGCCAGCAGCCTAGTAGCGGGGGAGACCCAGTACTTC; CDR3 protein: CASSLVAGETQYF
clone size: -; J gene: TRBJ2-7; D gene: -; V gene: TRBV15; CDR3 DNA: TGTGCCACCAGCAGAGATTTAACAGTGGACTCCTACGAGCAGTACTTC; CDR3 protein: CATSRDLTVDSYEQYF
clone size: -; J gene: TRBJ2-1; D gene: TRBD1; V gene: TRBV6-5; CDR3 DNA: TGTGCCAGCAGCCGACAGGGGGGGATCAATGAGCAGTTCTTC; CDR3 protein: CASSRQGGINEQFF
clone size: -; J gene: TRBJ2-1; D gene: TRBD1; V gene: TRBV11-3; CDR3 DNA: TGTGCCAGCAGCCCCTCAGACAGGGTCGGTGAGCAGTTCTTC; CDR3 protein: CASSPSDRVGEQFF
clone size: -; J gene: TRBJ1-5; D gene: -; V gene: TRBV15; CDR3 DNA: TGTGCCACCAGCAGAGCTGGCCGGGGACTCCTAGGCCCCCAGCATTTT; CDR3 protein: CATSRAGRGLLGPQHF
clone size: many; J gene: TRBJ2-3; D gene: -; V gene: TRBV19; CDR3 DNA: TGTGCCAGTAGTATAGATCCTGGTCTGGGCGGCTATACGCAGTATTTT; CDR3 protein: CASSIDPGLGGYTQYF
clone size: -; J gene: TRBJ2-1; D gene: -; V gene: TRBV5-8; CDR3 DNA: TGTGCCAGCAGCTTGGCCGCCAGTTTCCCCTCCTACAATGAGCAGTTCTTC; CDR3 protein: CASSLAASFPSYNEQFF
clone size: -; J gene: TRBJ1-1; D gene: -; V gene: TRBV28; CDR3 DNA: TGTGCCAGCAGTTTAAAACTCAGGACTATCGGGAGGAACACTGAAGCTTTCTTT; CDR3 protein: CASSLKLRTIGRNTEAFF
clone size: -; J gene: TRBJ2-7; D gene: -; V gene: TRBV27; CDR3 DNA: TGTGCCAGCAGTTTATCTACAGTAGACCCCTACGAGCAGTACTTC; CDR3 protein: CASSLSTVDPYEQYF
clone size: -; J gene: TRBJ1-1; D gene: TRBD1; V gene: TRBV19; CDR3 DNA: TGTGCCAGTAGTATACAGGGGGGCACTGAAGCTTTCTTT; CDR3 protein: CASSIQGGTEAFF
clone size: -; J gene: TRBJ2-1; D gene: -; V gene: TRBV7-7; CDR3 DNA: TGTGCTAGCAGCTTAGCGCAAGGGGTTGAGCAGTTCTTC; CDR3 protein: CASSLAQGVEQFF
clone size: -; J gene: TRBJ1-2; D gene: TRBD1; V gene: TRBV4-2; CDR3 DNA: TGTGCCAGCAGCCAAGATCGGGGACAGGGCACATACTATGGCTACACCTTC; CDR3 protein: CASSQDRGQGTYYGYTF
clone size: -; J gene: TRBJ1-2; D gene: TRBD1; V gene: TRBV28; CDR3 DNA: TGTGCCAGCAGTTTTTACGGGACAGACTATGGCTACACCTTC; CDR3 protein: CASSFYGTDYGYTF
clone size: -; J gene: TRBJ2-3; D gene: TRBD1; V gene: TRBV6-5; CDR3 DNA: TGTGCCAGCACGACCACAGGGGCCGATACGCAGTATTTT; CDR3 protein: CASTTTGADTQYF
clone size: -; J gene: TRBJ2-3; D gene: TRBD1; V gene: TRBV14; CDR3 DNA: TGTGCCAGCAGCCGCCTCGGAGACAGGGGTACAGATACGCAGTATTTT; CDR3 protein: CASSRLGDRGTDTQYF
clone size: -; J gene: TRBJ1-2; D gene: TRBD1; V gene: TRBV9; CDR3 DNA: TGTGCCAGCACCAAAACAGGGGGCGACAACTATGGCTACACCTTC; CDR3 protein: CASTKTGGDNYGYTF
clone size: few; J gene: TRBJ1-1; D gene: TRBD1; V gene: TRBV10-3; CDR3 DNA: TGTGCCATCAGAGCGGGACAGAGATACACTGAAGCTTTCTTT; CDR3 protein: CAIRAGQRYTEAFF
clone size: once; J gene: TRBJ1-4; D gene: -; V gene: TRBV12-2; CDR3 DNA: TGTGCAAGTCGCCCCCATCCTCCCCGGTCGTCAACTAATGAAAAACTGTTTTTT; CDR3 protein: CASRPHPPRSSTNEKLFF
clone size: -; J gene: TRBJ2-3; D gene: TRBD2; V gene: TRBV5-6; CDR3 DNA: TGTGCCAGCAGCTTGGTCAGGACCAGCGGGGACCCTCATACGCAGTATTTT; CDR3 protein: CASSLVRTSGDPHTQYF
clone size: -; J gene: TRBJ1-1; D gene: -; V gene: TRBV7-9; CDR3 DNA: TGTGCCAGCAGCCTCAGGGAGAACACTGAAGCTTTCTTT; CDR3 protein: CASSLRENTEAFF
clone size: -; J gene: TRBJ2-7; D gene: -; V gene: TRBV6-5; CDR3 DNA: TGTGCCAGCAGTTATTGGGGGGCAGGGGCCTACGAGCAGTACTTC; CDR3 protein: CASSYWGAGAYEQYF
clone size: -; J gene: TRBJ2-5; D gene: TRBD1; V gene: TRBV28; CDR3 DNA: TGTGCCAGCAGCCGAGGACAGGGGCGCCAAGAGACCCAGTACTTC; CDR3 protein: CASSRGQGRQETQYF
clone size: -; J gene: TRBJ1-4; D gene: -; V gene: TRBV30; CDR3 DNA: TGTGCCTGGAGTGTGGGGGGGATTAATGAAAAACTGTTTTTT; CDR3 protein: CAWSVGGINEKLFF
clone size: -; J gene: TRBJ2-7; D gene: -; V gene: TRBV27; CDR3 DNA: TGTGCCAGCAGTTTTACTGGGGGGAGCTACGAGCAGTACTTC; CDR3 protein: CASSFTGGSYEQYF
clone size: -; J gene: TRBJ1-5; D gene: TRBD1; V gene: TRBV30; CDR3 DNA: TGTGCCTATGAACCGGGACAGGGGGTGCGAAGCAATCAGCCCCAGCATTTT; CDR3 protein: CAYEPGQGVRSNQPQHF
clone size: once; J gene: TRBJ1-3; D gene: -; V gene: TRBV11-2; CDR3 DNA: TGTGCCAGCAGCTTAGATCGAGGAGGTCCTGGAAACACCATATATTTT; CDR3 protein: CASSLDRGGPGNTIYF